This T cell receptor (beta chain) was recovered during a study of blood T cell repertoires in COVID-19. Cohorts were assigned according to the clinical history that participants reported. The data were produced by immunoSEQ multiplex PCR, yet TCRdb's version contains in-frame clones alone and is incomplete. The table records about 230,000 clones, around 80% of them present only once. The sequence was collected from a man aged 60 to 69 who had recovered from COVID-19. The specimen was PBMCs or T cells enriched from blood (not recorded which).

The CDR3 DNA follows: TGCAGTGTTCAGACTGTCTATGGCTACACCTTC. Protein sequence: CSVQTVYGYTF. The V call is TRBV20-1, the J call TRBJ1-2; D remains ambiguous. Germline assignment: CDR1 DFQATT and CDR2 SNEGSKA (reference sequence). The CDR3 loop spans 11 amino acids. V was pared by 7 bases and J by 4 bases, with 10 bases between.